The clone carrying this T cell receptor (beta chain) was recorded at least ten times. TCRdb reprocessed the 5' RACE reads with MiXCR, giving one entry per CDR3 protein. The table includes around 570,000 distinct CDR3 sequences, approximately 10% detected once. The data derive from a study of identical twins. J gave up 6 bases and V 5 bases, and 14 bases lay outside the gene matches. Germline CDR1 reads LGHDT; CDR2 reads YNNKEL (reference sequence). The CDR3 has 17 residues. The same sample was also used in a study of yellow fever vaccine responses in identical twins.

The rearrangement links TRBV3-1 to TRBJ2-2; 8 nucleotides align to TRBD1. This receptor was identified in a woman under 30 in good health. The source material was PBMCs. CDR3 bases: TGTGCCAGCAGCGAAGGGTTGACAGGGGTAAAAGCCGGGGAGCTGTTTTTT. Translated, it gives CASSEGLTGVKAGELFF.